The 28 T cell receptor beta chains below all came from one sample that was sequenced in a study of T cell responses to AZD1222 COVID-19 vaccine. Generated by immunoSEQ multiplex PCR, the TCRdb table keeps only in-frame clones and is missing some. This sample yields just over 80,000 clones, of which just under 90% are seen a single time; 4.5% to 6% belongs to the top ten. This specimen consisted of peripheral blood, obtained on day 0 of AZD1222 vaccination. The receptor source for this set is an adult in good health.

The genes are TRBV29-1 and TRBJ1-6; possibly TRBD1 for D (5 bases). There are 12 residues in the CDR3. Between the trimmed V and J ends, which lost 4 bases and 9 bases, there was a span of 10 bases. Germline V lookup: CDR1 SQVTM, CDR2 ANQGSEA. In DNA, the CDR3 is TGCAGCGTTGGGCAGGGTGGTTCACCCCTCCACTTT. Translating gives CSVGQGGSPLHF.

The chain employs TRBV19 and TRBJ2-7, with 8 nucleotides matching TRBD1. Germline CDR1 is LNHDA and CDR2 is SQIVND (reference sequence). J lost 5 bases, V lost 1 base, and 7 bases had no gene match. The CDR3 consists of 15 residues. CDR3 protein: CASSIGAGGYDEQYF. The DNA of the CDR3 is TGTGCCAGTAGTATAGGAGCAGGGGGCTACGACGAGCAGTACTTC.

The rearrangement joins TRBV7-2 to TRBJ1-2, with D perhaps matching TRBD1 (6 bases). The V end lost 2 bases, the J end lost 5 bases, and 12 bases lay between the germline ends. From germline, CDR1 is SGHTA and CDR2 FQGNSA. There are 14 residues in the CDR3. The chain's CDR3 is CASSLSRTDYGYTF. The CDR3 nucleotides are TGTGCCAGCAGCTTAAGTAGGACAGATTATGGCTACACCTTC.

This chain connects TRBV2 to TRBJ1-2, with TRBD1 as a possible D gene (5 bases). The germline V gene encodes CDR1 SNHLY and CDR2 FYNNEI. V gave up 3 bases and J gave up 4 bases, with 9 bases separating them. CDR3 size: 13 residues. The CDR3 DNA reads TGTGCCAGCAGTGAGGGACGGTTCTATGGCTACACCTTC. Protein: CASSEGRFYGYTF.

This clone has only one observation. The J gene is TRBJ1-2, the V gene TRBV4-2; D is unresolved. The germline V gene has CDR1 LGHNA and CDR2 YNFKEQ. This CDR3 has 15 amino acids. V was cut by 2 bases and J by 7 bases, with 17 bases left in between. The CDR3 reads CASSQRALGIGGYTF. In DNA form, the CDR3 reads TGTGCCAGCAGCCAAAGGGCGCTGGGGATCGGTGGCTACACCTTC.

CDR3: CASRISSGGTDTQYF. In DNA, the CDR3 is TGTGCCAGTAGAATCAGCAGCGGGGGCACAGATACGCAGTATTTT. V is TRBV19 and J is TRBJ2-3, with 7 positions matching TRBD2. The CDR3 is made up of 15 amino acids. After removal of 6 bases from V and 1 base from J, the junction contained 7 bases not matched to a gene. Per germline, CDR1 LNHDA and CDR2 SQIVND (reference sequence).

The chain couples TRBV19 to TRBJ1-2; D not resolved. Germline V CDR1 and CDR2: LNHDA, SQIVND (reference sequence). The CDR3 contains 15 residues. Trimming removed 0 bases at V and 4 bases at J, with 12 bases between. The CDR3 protein is CASSIDSYAAYGYTF. Written as DNA, the CDR3 is TGTGCCAGTAGTATAGATTCGTATGCGGCCTATGGCTACACCTTC.

The V and J genes are TRBV19 and TRBJ2-1; 10 nucleotides line up with TRBD2. The germline gives CDR1 LNHDA, CDR2 SQIVND (reference sequence). The V gene end was trimmed by 0 bases and the J gene end by 8 bases; junction bases not matched to a gene: 7. The CDR3 sequence is 16 residues long. CDR3 in amino acids: CASSIDLERGGHEQFF. The CDR3 DNA reads as TGTGCCAGTAGTATAGATCTCGAGCGGGGGGGCCATGAGCAGTTCTTC.

The chain uses TRBV14 and TRBJ1-1; perhaps TRBD1 as D (6 bases). V lost 5 bases and J 0 bases, leaving 7 bases between the germline ends. Germline assignment: CDR1 SGHDN and CDR2 FVKESK. This CDR3 is 13 amino acids long. The chain's CDR3 is CASSYRVNTEAFF. The DNA of the CDR3 is TGTGCCAGCAGCTACAGGGTGAACACTGAAGCTTTCTTT.

The V and J genes are TRBV11-3 and TRBJ2-4, with a possible D match to TRBD1 (6 bases). The CDR3 is 16 residues long. The V gene lost 4 bases and the J gene lost 0 bases, with 13 bases spanning the gap. Germline CDR1 reads SGHNT; CDR2 reads YENEEA. Here the CDR3 reads CASSSRQGIAKNIQYF. In DNA form, the CDR3 reads TGTGCCAGCAGCTCCCGGCAGGGGATAGCCAAAAACATTCAGTACTTC.

The chain recombines TRBV14 with TRBJ1-1; D is undetermined. V gave up 5 bases and J gave up 2 bases, with 18 bases separating them. The CDR3 has 16 residues. Germline V gene data show CDR1 as SGHDN and CDR2 as FVKESK. CDR3 nucleotide sequence: TGTGCCAGCAGCATTTTTCGTACTAAAAGCAACACTGAAGCTTTCTTT. As protein: CASSIFRTKSNTEAFF.

This clone has a single count. This chain joins TRBV5-1 and TRBJ2-2; D is unresolved. This CDR3 is built from 14 residues. Trimming removed 0 bases at V and 4 bases at J, with 7 bases between. CDR1 SGHRS and CDR2 YFSETQ come from the germline V gene. The CDR3 DNA sequence: TGCGCCAGCAGCTTGGGTGAAATCACCGGGGAGCTGTTTTTT. Its protein product is CASSLGEITGELFF.

The CDR3 DNA reads TGTGCCAGCAGTGAAGAAAGGGCAGGCGGCACCGGGGAGCTGTTTTTT. This codes for CASSEERAGGTGELFF. The chain recombines TRBV2 with TRBJ2-2; D is undetermined. The length of the CDR3 is 16 residues. The germline gives CDR1 SNHLY, CDR2 FYNNEI. Trimming took 1 base from V and 4 from J, leaving 13 bases between them.

J is TRBJ2-1 and V is TRBV19; D gene unclear. Trimming took 0 bases from V and 12 from J, leaving 18 bases between them. This CDR3 is built from 15 residues. The germline CDR1 and CDR2 sequences are LNHDA and SQIVND (reference sequence). Here the CDR3 DNA reads TGTGCCAGTAGTATAGATCTGGAAAGGGTAGTGGGGCAGTTCTTC. It is translated as CASSIDLERVVGQFF. The variable domain in full, with the rest retrieved from reference TRBV19 and TRBJ2-1, is DGGITQSPKYLFRKEGQNVTLSCEQNLNHDAMYWYRQDPGQGLRLIYYSQIVNDFQKGDIAEGYSVSREKKESFPLTVTSAQKNPTAFYLCASSIDLERVVGQFFGPGTRLTVL.

This clone has a single count. This chain links TRBV6-5 with TRBJ2-7; 14 bases map to TRBD2. The V segment lost 7 bases and the J segment 2 bases; nucleotides outside the gene matches: 4. This CDR3 contains 15 residues. Germline loops: CDR1 MNHEY, CDR2 SVGAGI. CDR3 coding DNA: TGTGCCAGCATTTGGACTAGCGGGGGGCCCTACGAGCAGTACTTC. Amino acids: CASIWTSGGPYEQYF.

The V call is TRBV7-2, the J call TRBJ2-4; D unclear. The CDR3 is made up of 11 amino acids. Germline values: CDR1 SGHTA, CDR2 FQGNSA. V was trimmed by 5 bases and J by 11 bases, leaving 10 bases between them. DNA for the CDR3: TGTGCCAGCAGCCACGGTACATTTCAGTACTTC. Amino acid sequence: CASSHGTFQYF.

The V gene is TRBV20-1, the J gene TRBJ2-2, with 11 bases lining up with TRBD2. The CDR3 spans 15 residues. Per the germline V gene, CDR1 is DFQATT and CDR2 is SNEGSKA (reference sequence). Losses at the gene ends were 3 bases for V and 7 bases for J; bases not matched to a gene: 7. CDR3 DNA sequence: TGCAGTGCTAGTAGGGCTAGCGGGGGGCTCGGGGAGCTGTTTTTT. Translation: CSASRASGGLGELFF.

The V and J genes are TRBV5-1 and TRBJ2-5; 8 bases are a match to TRBD2. V lost 0 bases to trimming and J lost 5 bases; unmatched junction nucleotides: 9. This CDR3 comprises 16 residues. Germline V gene lookup returns CDR1 SGHRS and CDR2 YFSETQ. The CDR3 nucleotides read TGCGCCAGCAGCTTGGTGGCGGGGGGCCAATGGGAGACCCAGTACTTC. Amino acid sequence: CASSLVAGGQWETQYF. The entire variable domain, with the rest obtained from reference TRBV5-1 and TRBJ2-5, is as follows: KAGVTQTPRYLIKTRGQQVTLSCSPISGHRSVSWYQQTPGQGLQFLFEYFSETQRNKGNFPGRFSGRQFSNSRSEMNVSTLELGDSALYLCASSLVAGGQWETQYFGPGTRLLVL.

The chain couples TRBV12-3 or TRBV12-4 to TRBJ1-1; possibly TRBD1 for D (5 bases). CDR3 length: 13 residues. Between the trimmed V and J ends, which lost 5 bases and 1 base, there was a span of 8 bases. In DNA, the CDR3 is TGTGCCAGCAGTGGGACTCAGAACACTGAAGCTTTCTTT. It codes for CASSGTQNTEAFF.

The chain recombines TRBV7-2 with TRBJ1-3; D unclear. The CDR3 spans 16 residues. CDR1 is SGHTA and CDR2 is FQGNSA in the germline V gene. V lost 4 bases and J lost 0, with 13 bases in between. The CDR3 here is CASSSWTDSSGNTIYF. DNA for the CDR3: TGTGCCAGCAGCTCCTGGACGGATAGCTCTGGAAACACCATATATTTT.

This clone came up a few times. As DNA, the CDR3 is TGCGCCAGCAGAGGACAGTCATTCGGGGAGCTGTTTTTT. This gives the protein CASRGQSFGELFF. V usage is TRBV10-1 and J usage is TRBJ2-2; a possible D gene is TRBD1 (6 bases). Between the trimmed V and J ends, which lost 6 bases and 7 bases, there was a span of 12 bases. The CDR3 has 13 residues. Germline CDR1 and CDR2: WNHNN and SYGVQD (reference sequence).

This chain joins TRBV5-4 and TRBJ1-3; no reliable D call. V lost 7 bases, J lost 0 bases, and 14 bases lay in between. The CDR3 has 15 amino acids. Germline-derived CDR1 and CDR2 are SGHNT and YYREEE (reference sequence). The CDR3: CASAAGSFSGNTIYF. DNA for the CDR3: TGTGCCAGCGCAGCAGGAAGCTTCTCTGGAAACACCATATATTTT. Variable domain in full (rest from reference TRBV5-4 and TRBJ1-3): ETGVTQSPTHLIKTRGQQVTLRCSSQSGHNTVSWYQQALGQGPQFIFQYYREEENGRGNFPPRFSGLQFPNYSSELNVNALELDDSALYLCASAAGSFSGNTIYFGEGSWLTVV.

This sequence joins TRBV5-5 and TRBJ1-5; D is unclear. This CDR3 has 14 residues. Trimming left V 0 bases short and J 8 bases short, with 12 bases between. Germline V gene sequence: CDR1 SGHKS, CDR2 YYEKEE (reference sequence). CDR3 in amino acids: CASSLVAGEKPQHF. In nucleotides, the CDR3 is TGTGCCAGCAGCTTGGTAGCCGGGGAGAAGCCCCAGCATTTT. Filled out from reference TRBV5-5 and TRBJ1-5, the complete variable domain reads DAGVTQSPTHLIKTRGQQVTLRCSPISGHKSVSWYQQVLGQGPQFIFQYYEKEERGRGNFPDRFSARQFPNYSSELNVNALLLGDSALYLCASSLVAGEKPQHFGDGTRLSIL.

The rearrangement links TRBV28 to TRBJ1-1, with TRBD1 as a possible D gene (5 bases). Between the trimmed V and J ends, which lost 5 bases and 1 base, there was a span of 14 bases. Germline CDR1 and CDR2: MDHEN and SYDVKM. This CDR3 spans 15 amino acids. CDR3 bases: TGTGCCAGCAGTGGACGACAGTATTCGAACACTGAAGCTTTCTTT. Amino acids: CASSGRQYSNTEAFF.

The chain links TRBV4-1 to TRBJ1-1; D remains ambiguous. V lost 5 bases and J lost 2, with 0 bases in between. The CDR3 sequence is 10 residues long. Germline lookup yields CDR1 MGHRA and CDR2 YSYEKL. The CDR3 here is CASSNTEAFF. The CDR3 coding sequence is TGCGCCAGCAGCAACACTGAAGCTTTCTTT.

The chain links TRBV6-1 to TRBJ1-2; no clear D. The V end lost 2 bases, the J end lost 4 bases, and 8 bases lay between the germline ends. Germline-derived CDR1 and CDR2 are MNHNS and SASEGT. CDR3 length: 13 residues. The CDR3 sequence is CASSEITSYGYTF. The CDR3 DNA reads as TGTGCCAGCAGTGAAATAACGTCCTATGGCTACACCTTC.

This chain joins TRBV3-1 (or the pseudogene TRBV3-2) and TRBJ1-2; no firm D call. The CDR3 is 13 amino acids. The V end was cut by 0 bases, the J end by 12 bases, with 14 bases between. From germline, CDR1 is LGHDT and CDR2 YNNKEL (reference sequence). As DNA, the CDR3 is TGTGCCAGCAGCCAAGATAGGCCCTTAGTCCACACCTTC. Its translation: CASSQDRPLVHTF.

The rearrangement joins TRBV5-1 to TRBJ2-2, with unresolved D. Germline loops: CDR1 SGHRS, CDR2 YFSETQ. V lost 0 bases to trimming and J lost 8 bases, with 11 bases between them. This CDR3 has 14 residues. The CDR3 region has the DNA TGCGCCAGCAGCTTGGATCCTTCACGGGGGGAGCTGTTTTTT. This gives the protein CASSLDPSRGELFF.